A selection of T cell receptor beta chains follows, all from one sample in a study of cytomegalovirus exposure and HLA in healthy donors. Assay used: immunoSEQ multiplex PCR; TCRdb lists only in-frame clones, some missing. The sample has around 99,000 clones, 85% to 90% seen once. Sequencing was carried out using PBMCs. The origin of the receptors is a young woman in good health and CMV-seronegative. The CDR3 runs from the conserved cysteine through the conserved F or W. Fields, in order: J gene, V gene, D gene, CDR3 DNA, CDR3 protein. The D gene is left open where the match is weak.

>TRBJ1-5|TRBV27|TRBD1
TGTGCCAGCAGAAGAACAGGGGGCGCCGGCAATCAGCCCCAGCATTTT
CASRRTGGAGNQPQHF
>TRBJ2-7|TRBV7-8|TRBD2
TGTGCCAGCAGCTCCTGGTTGGGGGGTAGCGGGGGGGCCTTTTACTCCTACGAGCAGTACTTC
CASSSWLGGSGGAFYSYEQYF
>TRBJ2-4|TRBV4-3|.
TGCGCCAGCAGCCAAGTCACCAGGGATGGCATTCAGTACTTC
CASSQVTRDGIQYF
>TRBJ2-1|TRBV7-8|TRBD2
TGTGCCAGCAGCTTAGGACTAGCGGGAGGAAGCTCCTACAATGAGCAGTTCTTC
CASSLGLAGGSSYNEQFF
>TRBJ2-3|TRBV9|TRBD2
TGTGCCAGCAGCGTAGCTGGTAGCGGGGGGCTAGATACGCAGTATTTT
CASSVAGSGGLDTQYF
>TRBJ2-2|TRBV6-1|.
TGTGCCAGCAGGCCGACGGGCACCGGGGAGCTGTTTTTT
CASRPTGTGELFF
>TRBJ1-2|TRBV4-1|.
TGCGCCAGCAGCCAAGACCGAGGACGGGGCTATGGCTACACCTTC
CASSQDRGRGYGYTF
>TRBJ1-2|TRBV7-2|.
TGTGCCAGCAGCCCACCCCAAGCGTCTGGTGGCTACACCTTC
CASSPPQASGGYTF
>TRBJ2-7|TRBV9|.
TGTGCCAGCAGCGTAGTGGATATTACAGGCCCCCCTTACGAGCAGTACTTC
CASSVVDITGPPYEQYF
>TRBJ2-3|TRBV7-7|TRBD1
TGTGCCAGCAGCTCGGGACCTACAGGGGCAGATACGCAGTATTTT
CASSSGPTGADTQYF
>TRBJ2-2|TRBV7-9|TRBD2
TGTGCCAGCAGCTTAGCCCTAGCGGGAGGGGTCGCCGGGGAGCTGTTTTTT
CASSLALAGGVAGELFF
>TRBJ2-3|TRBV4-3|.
TGCGCCAGCAGCCAAGGGTACACCACAGATACGCAGTATTTT
CASSQGYTTDTQYF
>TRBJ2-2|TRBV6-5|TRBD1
TGTGCCAGCAGCCAGGGGGCACGGGACACCGGGGAGCTGTTTTTT
CASSQGARDTGELFF
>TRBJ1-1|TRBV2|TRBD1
TGTGCCAGCAGCGGACAGGGGGCGATGAACACTGAAGCTTTCTTT
CASSGQGAMNTEAFF
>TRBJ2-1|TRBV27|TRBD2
TGTGCCAGCAGTTTAGGTACGGGAGGGGGGGATGAGCAGTTCTTC
CASSLGTGGGDEQFF
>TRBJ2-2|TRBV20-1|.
TGCAGTGCGAGTTTCACCGGGGAGCTGTTTTTT
CSASFTGELFF
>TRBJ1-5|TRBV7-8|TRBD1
TGTGCCAGCAGCTCCCGGCCAGGGGCGGTAGGACAGGGGACGATCTTTCCCCAGCATTTT
CASSSRPGAVGQGTIFPQHF
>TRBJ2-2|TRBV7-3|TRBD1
TGTGCCAGCAGCAACCGACAGGGCCCCGGGGAGCTGTTTTTT
CASSNRQGPGELFF
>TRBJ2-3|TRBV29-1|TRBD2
TGCAGCGTTCGTATAGCGGGAGGGCCAGGGGATACGCAGTATTTT
CSVRIAGGPGDTQYF
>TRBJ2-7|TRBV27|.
TGTGCCAGCAGTTTATTCTCCGAAGAACCTAAGCCCTCCTACGAGCAGTACTTC
CASSLFSEEPKPSYEQYF
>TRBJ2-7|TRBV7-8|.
TGTGCCAGCAGCTTAGCTCCGGGCTACGAGCAGTACTTC
CASSLAPGYEQYF
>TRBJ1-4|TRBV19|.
TGTGCCAGTAGTCCCAGGGCCACTTTAAATGAAAAACTGTTTTTT
CASSPRATLNEKLFF
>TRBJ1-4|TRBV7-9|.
TGTGCCAGCAGCTTAGGAGGGTCGAGAGGGAGTGAAAAACTGTTTTTT
CASSLGGSRGSEKLFF
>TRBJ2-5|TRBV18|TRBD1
TGTGCCAGCTCACTCGGGACAGTCCAAGAGACCCAGTACTTC
CASSLGTVQETQYF